The 10 T cell receptor beta chains listed next were all sequenced from one sample in a study of T cells in Graves' hyperthyroidism and ophthalmopathy. TCR beta CDR3 regions were amplified from RNA transcripts. RT-PCR in the first round (using the HTBI primer set) targeted the TCR CDR3. TCRdb called the multiplex PCR reads again in MiXCR, with one record for every CDR3 protein. The profile covers 550,000 to 800,000 distinct CDR3 sequences, with around a sixth appearing a single time and 15% taken by the ten largest. The sequencing input was blood. All receptors come from a man aged 45 to 65 with Graves' hyperthyroidism.

This clonotype has at least ten counts. The J gene is TRBJ2-1, the V gene TRBV29-1; 8 bases are a match to TRBD2. The V segment lost 8 bases and the J segment 9 bases; nucleotides outside the gene matches: 9. Germline values: CDR1 SQVTM, CDR2 ANQGSEA. The CDR3 is 12 residues long. The CDR3 DNA is TGCAGCTCCCGAGGGGCGGGAGGTGAGCAGTTCTTC. Its protein is CSSRGAGGEQFF.

The table lists this clonotype with many counts. The chain employs TRBV5-1 and TRBJ2-7; no clear D gene. CDR3 length equals 15 residues. V was trimmed by 0 bases and J by 1 base, leaving 11 bases between them. Germline assignment: CDR1 SGHRS and CDR2 YFSETQ. CDR3 coding DNA: TGCGCCAGCAGCTTGGCTGCCCATTATTCCTACGAGCAGTACTTC. It codes for CASSLAAHYSYEQYF.

Only a few counts were recorded for this clonotype. The chain couples TRBV5-4 to TRBJ2-3; D call uncertain. This CDR3 is 16 amino acids long. V lost 1 base, J lost 0 bases, and 12 bases lay in between. Germline V lookup: CDR1 SGHNT, CDR2 YYREEE (reference sequence). The CDR3 region is CASSLSTPHSTDTQYF. DNA of the CDR3: TGTGCCAGCAGCTTGTCGACCCCCCACAGCACAGATACGCAGTATTTT.

Ten or more counts support this clonotype. The V gene is TRBV6-1, the J gene TRBJ1-2, with 7 positions matching TRBD1. CDR3 length equals 17 residues. The ends lost 4 bases at V and 3 bases at J; junction bases unmatched: 14. CDR1 is MNHNS, CDR2 SASEGT, per germline. This chain's CDR3 is CASSGRGIGDSYYGYTF. CDR3 nucleotides: TGTGCCAGCAGTGGTCGGGGTATCGGGGACAGTTACTATGGCTACACCTTC.

This chain joins TRBV19 and TRBJ2-1, with D unclear. Germline CDR1 and CDR2: LNHDA and SQIVND (reference sequence). The CDR3 spans 16 residues. V lost 3 bases to trimming and J lost 0 bases, with 12 bases between them. This chain's CDR3 is CASSMWSQSSYNEQFF. CDR3 DNA: TGTGCCAGTAGTATGTGGTCCCAGAGCTCCTACAATGAGCAGTTCTTC.

The chain links TRBV2 to TRBJ2-5; 14 bases are a match to TRBD2. Looked up from germline, CDR1 is SNHLY and CDR2 is FYNNEI. Trimming took 4 bases from V and 4 from J; bases not matched to a gene: 11. The CDR3 runs 18 residues. In DNA, the CDR3 is TGTGCCAGCAGTGGACTAGCGGGAGGGCCGTGTGCGCGAGAGACCCAGTACTTC. Amino acid sequence: CASSGLAGGPCARETQYF.

The sample holds many counts of this clonotype. The genes are TRBV5-1 and TRBJ2-5; possibly TRBD2 for D (5 bases). Germline values: CDR1 SGHRS, CDR2 YFSETQ. CDR3 length: 15 amino acids. Deletions cut 0 bases from V and 6 bases from J, with 15 bases between. CDR3 sequence: CASSLEAPLGKTQYF. The CDR3 coding sequence is TGCGCCAGCAGCTTGGAAGCTCCGCTCGGGAAGACCCAGTACTTC. The full variable domain, completed using reference TRBV5-1 and TRBJ2-5, is KAGVTQTPRYLIKTRGQQVTLSCSPISGHRSVSWYQQTPGQGLQFLFEYFSETQRNKGNFPGRFSGRQFSNSRSEMNVSTLELGDSALYLCASSLEAPLGKTQYFGPGTRLLVL.

This clonotype was seen more than once but under ten times. V usage is TRBV7-6 and J usage is TRBJ2-2; weak D call: TRBD1 (5 bases). Germline values: CDR1 SGHVS, CDR2 FNYEAQ. Deletions cut 6 bases from V and 1 base from J, with 9 bases between. The CDR3 has 14 residues. The CDR3 loop is CASSQQENTGELFF. In nucleotides, the CDR3 is TGTGCCAGCAGTCAACAGGAGAACACCGGGGAGCTGTTTTTT. Full variable domain (remainder filled in from reference TRBV7-6 and TRBJ2-2): GAGVSQSPRYKVTKRGQDVALRCDPISGHVSLYWYRQALGQGPEFLTYFNYEAQQDKSGLPNDRFSAERPEGSISTLTIQRTEQRDSAMYRCASSQQENTGELFFGEGSRLTVL.

This clonotype was picked up many times. This chain links TRBV12-3 or TRBV12-4 with TRBJ2-7; TRBD2 aligns across 11 bases. The CDR3 extends over 15 amino acids. With V trimmed by 6 bases and J by 5 bases, 9 bases remained unmatched. The CDR3 coding sequence is TGTGCCAGCAGCCAGAATAGCGGGAGGGCCAACGAGCAGTACTTC. As protein: CASSQNSGRANEQYF.

This clonotype has only one observation. The chain uses TRBV19 and TRBJ2-4; no definite D call. Trimming stripped 8 bases from V and 0 bases from J, with 8 bases between. CDR1 is LNHDA, CDR2 SQIVND, per germline (reference sequence). The CDR3 extends over 13 amino acids. The CDR3 coding sequence is TGTGCCAGTGGGCCTATAGCCAAAAACATTCAGTACTTC. It yields the protein CASGPIAKNIQYF.